This T cell receptor beta chain came from a study of CD8+CD57+ T cells in acquired aplastic anemia. Whole-study results and caveats: Patients did not significantly differ from controls in CD8+ Simpson's diversity.

Patients sequenced had flow cytometry evidence of CD8+CD57+ cell expansion. In the case of this clonotype: What it binds is unknown.

Investigators profiled TCR beta VDJ and CDR3 from genomic DNA template. Each CDR3 protein gets one entry after TCRdb re-called the reads with MiXCR. Altogether 450,000 to 600,000 distinct CDR3 sequences are present, more than 25% being singletons, with the ten largest covering less than 1%. The sequencing sample was made of sorted CD4+, CD8+, or CD8+CD57+ T cells (not recorded which) from PBMCs. The clonotype comes from a human donor with aplastic anemia.

The DNA of the CDR3 is TGTGCCAGCAGACTAATGGGGGACACAGATACGCAGTATTTT. Its translation is CASRLMGDTDTQYF. The chain uses TRBV6-1 and TRBJ2-3; tentatively, D is TRBD1 or TRBD2 (5 bases each). The CDR3 consists of 14 residues. Trimming shortened V by 6 bases and J by 2 bases, and 12 bases separated the two germline ends. In germline, CDR1 is MNHNS, CDR2 SASEGT.